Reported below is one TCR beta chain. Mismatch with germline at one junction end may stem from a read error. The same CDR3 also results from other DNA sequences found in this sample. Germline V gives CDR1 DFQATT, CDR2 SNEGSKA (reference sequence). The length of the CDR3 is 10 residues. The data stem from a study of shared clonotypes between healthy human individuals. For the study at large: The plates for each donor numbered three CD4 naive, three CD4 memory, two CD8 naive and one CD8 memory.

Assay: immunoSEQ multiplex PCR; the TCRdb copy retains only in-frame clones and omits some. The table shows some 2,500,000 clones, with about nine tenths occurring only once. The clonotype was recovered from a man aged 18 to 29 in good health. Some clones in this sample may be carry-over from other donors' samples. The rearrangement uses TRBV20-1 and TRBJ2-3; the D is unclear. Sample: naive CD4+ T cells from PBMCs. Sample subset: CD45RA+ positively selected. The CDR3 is CSAREDTQYF. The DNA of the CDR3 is TGCAGTGCCAGAGAGGATACGCAGTATTTT.